What follows are 23 T cell receptor beta chains derived from one specimen sequenced in a study of tumor-infiltrating lymphocytes in primary liver carcinoma. Without any cell sorting, 20-30 mg of bulk tissue yielded co-extracted RNA and DNA. The input was roughly 0.5 ug total RNA; TCR beta cDNA was made from it with a constant-region primer. Libraries for TCR beta were built through three nested multiplex PCR rounds, which together made up a slightly modified ARM-PCR procedure. Forward primers for TRBV1-TRBV30 and a C-beta reverse primer served the first two PCR rounds, at about 10 cycles each. TCRdb independently ran MiXCR on the multiplex PCR reads; one entry per CDR3 protein. The sample yields tens of thousands of distinct CDR3 sequences, 65% to 75% seen once. The sequenced material came from tumor-adjacent normal liver tissue. Receptors originate from a middle-aged man with primary liver carcinoma and hepatitis B virus infection.

To note about this clonotype: This likely comes from a read error, as the CDR3 has no conserved phenylalanine or tryptophan at its end. In DNA form, the CDR3 reads TGTGCCAGTAGTTTCGGACACCCCTCCTACGAGCAGTACTTA. It translates to CASSFGHPSYEQYL. V is TRBV11-2 and J is TRBJ2-7; a weak D match, TRBD1 (5 bases). Trimming removed 9 bases at V and 0 bases at J, with 15 bases between. The CDR3 totals 14 residues. Germline V gene lookup returns CDR1 SGHAT and CDR2 FQNNGV.

This clonotype was seen a few times. With a much larger clone just one base away, this may be a read error. The gene calls are TRBV12-3 or TRBV12-4 and TRBJ2-1, with D maybe TRBD2 (5 bases). There are 12 residues in the CDR3. The CDR3 sequence is CASSLRRNGQFF. In DNA form, the CDR3 reads TGTGCCAGCAGCCTACGGAGGAATGGGCAGTTCTTC.

As regards this clonotype: The junction differs from germline at one of its ends, possibly a read error. The J gene is TRBJ2-1, the V gene TRBV11-2; 9 bases match TRBD1. Germline CDR1 reads SGHAT; CDR2 reads FQNNGV. The CDR3 extends over 13 amino acids. The CDR3, as DNA: TGTACCAGCTGCCCCGACAGGGGGAGCGAGCAGTTCTTC. It is translated as CTSCPDRGSEQFF.

Only a few counts were recorded for this clonotype. V gene TRBV6-4 combines with J gene TRBJ2-2; D remains unclear. The CDR3 is 13 amino acids. The germline V gene encodes CDR1 MRHNA and CDR2 SNTAGT. V was pared by 0 bases and J by 4 bases, with 3 bases between. Written as DNA, the CDR3 is TGTGCCAGCAGTGACTCGGGCACCGGGGAGCTGTTTTTT. Amino acid sequence: CASSDSGTGELFF.

In the case of this clonotype: This sequence may be a read error, since a much larger clone differs from it by one base. This sequence joins TRBV30 and TRBJ2-5; D possibly matches TRBD1 or TRBD2 (6 bases each). Trimming took off 7 bases at V and 4 bases at J, with 16 bases between the two ends. Germline CDR1 and CDR2: GTSNPN and SVGIG (reference sequence). This CDR3 is built from 13 residues. The CDR3 is CALNTRGAETQYF. CDR3 sequence (DNA): TGTGCCTTAAACACAAGGGGGGCAGAGACCCAGTACTTC.

For this clonotype: A much larger clone sits a single nucleotide away, making a read error possible. The chain has TRBV11-2 and TRBJ2-1; 8 bases map to TRBD2. Losses at the gene ends were 8 bases for V and 8 bases for J; bases not matched to a gene: 17. Germline values: CDR1 SGHAT, CDR2 FQNNGV. The CDR3 is 16 residues long. DNA for the CDR3: TGTGCCAGCCGCTCGCGCCCCTGCGGGAGGATCTATGAGCAGTTCTTC. Translated: CASRSRPCGRIYEQFF. The complete variable domain, with remaining parts taken from reference TRBV11-2 and TRBJ2-1, reads EAGVAQSPRYKIIEKRQSVAFWCNPISGHATLYWYQQILGQGPKLLIQFQNNGVVDDSQLPKDRFSAERLKGVDSTLKIQPAKLEDSAVYLCASRSRPCGRIYEQFFGPGTRLTVL.

V gene TRBV20-1 combines with J gene TRBJ2-6, with D perhaps matching TRBD1 (5 bases). Germline CDR1 and CDR2: DFQATT and SNEGSKA (reference sequence). Trimming removed 7 bases from V and 2 bases from J, with 15 bases in between. The CDR3 is made up of 15 amino acids. DNA for the CDR3: TGCAGTGTTACTGACAGAGAGCCTGGGGCCAACGTCCTGACTTTC. Its translation is CSVTDREPGANVLTF.

Details on this clonotype: This could be a read error, since a much larger clone is one nucleotide away. This sequence joins TRBV11-1 and TRBJ2-3; the D gene could be TRBD1 or TRBD2 (5 bases each). CDR1 and CDR2 from the germline V gene are SGHAT and FQDESV (reference sequence). Trimming shortened V by 4 bases and J by 2 bases, and 25 bases separated the two germline ends. CDR3 length: 19 residues. This chain's CDR3 is CASSSGGSSVGAPTDTQYF. The CDR3 nucleotides are TGTGCCAGCAGCTCTGGGGGAAGCTCTGTTGGAGCCCCCACAGATACGCAGTATTTT.

This clonotype came up many times. The CDR3 loop reads CAISAGWRDEVAYEQYF. DNA for the CDR3: TGTGCCATCAGTGCCGGCTGGCGCGATGAGGTGGCCTACGAGCAGTACTTC. The J gene is TRBJ2-7, the V gene TRBV10-3, with D unclear. The CDR3 runs to 17 residues. Germline CDR1 and CDR2: ENHRY and SYGVKD. V was trimmed by 4 bases and J by 2 bases, leaving 21 bases between them.

A remark on this clonotype: The final CDR3 position lacks the conserved phenylalanine or tryptophan, pointing to a likely read error. This sequence joins TRBV11-2 and TRBJ2-7; a weak D match, TRBD1 (5 bases). The V gene's germline CDR1 is SGHAT and CDR2 FQNNGV. The CDR3 is 13 residues long. The CDR3 sequence is CASSFGGASEQYL. CDR3 coding DNA: TGTGCCAGTAGCTTCGGTGGGGCTAGCGAGCAGTACCTC.

Turning to this clonotype: A much larger clone is a single base away; this may be a read error. The CDR3 carries no conserved terminal phenylalanine or tryptophan, so it likely arises from a read error. V is TRBV28 and J is TRBJ2-7; D may be TRBD2 (7 bases). Germline values: CDR1 MDHEN, CDR2 SYDVKM. The V gene lost 8 bases and the J gene lost 6 bases, with 11 bases spanning the gap. The CDR3 is 11 amino acids. The CDR3 is CASQGGGEQYI. The CDR3 DNA is TGTGCCAGCCAGGGAGGGGGCGAGCAGTACATC.

The V and J genes are TRBV6-6 and TRBJ1-5, with a tentative D call TRBD1 (5 bases). The V and J ends lost 6 bases and 7 bases respectively, with 22 bases between them. The CDR3 loop spans 16 amino acids. Germline V lookup: CDR1 MNHNY, CDR2 SVGAGI (reference sequence). The CDR3 sequence is CASSPTGPRQGQPQHF. CDR3 DNA sequence: TGTGCCAGCAGCCCAACGGGACCCCGGCAAGGACAGCCCCAGCATTTT.

Worth noting for this clonotype: This may come from a read error, since a much larger clone is one base off. The chain combines TRBV5-1 with TRBJ2-1; 10 nucleotides agree with TRBD1. This CDR3 is 14 amino acids long. Germline-derived CDR1 and CDR2 are SGHRS and YFSETQ. CDR3 region: CTSSEGQGFDEQFF. CDR3 coding DNA: TGCACCAGTTCAGAGGGACAGGGGTTTGATGAGCAGTTCTTC.

Concerning this clonotype: A much more abundant neighbour one base away suggests this may be a read error. The chain recombines TRBV28 with TRBJ2-5; D is uncertain. V shed 3 bases and J shed 0 bases, with 8 bases lying between them. The CDR3 length is 14 residues. Per germline, CDR1 MDHEN and CDR2 SYDVKM. The CDR3 sequence is CASSFRSYQETQYF. The CDR3 nucleotides are TGTGCCAGCAGTTTCCGGAGCTACCAAGAGACCCAGTACTTC.

This clonotype was picked up one time. An end of the junction differs from the germline gene, which may be a read error. The V and J genes are TRBV7-9 and TRBJ2-2; 7 bases are shared with TRBD1. The germline V gene has CDR1 SEHNR and CDR2 FQNEAQ (reference sequence). This CDR3 has 14 amino acids. The DNA for the CDR3 is TGTACCAGCAGCTTAGAGGGGGCCGAAGGGGAGCTGTTTTTT. This encodes CTSSLEGAEGELFF.

Concerning this clonotype: At one end the junction does not follow the germline gene, possibly because of a read error. The chain recombines TRBV7-8 with TRBJ2-1; TRBD2 matches 9 bases. CDR3 length: 17 amino acids. The germline CDR1 and CDR2 sequences are SGHVS and FQNEAQ. The CDR3 loop is CASSLLVGSGGTNEQFF. CDR3 in DNA: TGTGCCAGCAGCTTGTTAGTGGGTAGCGGGGGAACCAATGAGCAGTTTTTC. Drawing the rest from reference TRBV7-8 and TRBJ2-1, the complete variable domain is GAGVSQSPRYKVAKRGQDVALRCDPISGHVSLFWYQQALGQGPEFLTYFQNEAQLDKSGLPSDRFFAERPEGSVSTLKIQRTQQEDSAVYLCASSLLVGSGGTNEQFFGPGTRLTVL.

This clonotype was detected once. Compared with germline, one end of the junction differs, possibly owing to a read error. This chain uses TRBV6-1 with TRBJ1-1; the D is unclear. The CDR3 has 15 amino acids. The germline CDR1 and CDR2 sequences are MNHNS and SASEGT. CDR3 in amino acids: CANEASVRVNTEASF. CDR3 nucleotide sequence: TGTGCCAACGAGGCCTCGGTTAGGGTGAACACTGAAGCTTCCTTT.

On this clonotype: Here the CDR3 omits its conserved ending phenylalanine or tryptophan, so a read error is the likely source. This chain uses TRBV29-1 with TRBJ2-1; D gene unclear. This CDR3 has 13 residues. The germline V gene encodes CDR1 SQVTM and CDR2 ANQGSEA. Trimming pared 4 bases from V and 7 bases from J, leaving 14 bases between. CDR3 nucleotide sequence: TGCAGCGTTGGGATTCTGTTTCGAAATGAGCAGTTCCTC. Translating it yields CSVGILFRNEQFL.

Many counts were recorded for this clonotype. This chain uses TRBV10-3 with TRBJ2-7; no firm D call. Between the trimmed V and J ends, which lost 2 bases and 7 bases, there was a span of 15 bases. The length of the CDR3 is 14 residues. The V gene's germline CDR1 is ENHRY and CDR2 SYGVKD. Written as DNA, the CDR3 is TGTGCCATCAGTGAGGGGAATCTTAAGGATGAGCAGTACTTC. Protein sequence: CAISEGNLKDEQYF.

About this clonotype: Likely a read error: the CDR3 ends without its conserved phenylalanine or tryptophan. The rearrangement links TRBV29-1 to TRBJ2-1; the D gene is possibly TRBD2 (6 bases). CDR3 length: 16 residues. V lost 7 bases, J lost 1 base, and 20 bases lay in between. Germline V lookup: CDR1 SQVTM, CDR2 ANQGSEA. The DNA of the CDR3 is TGCAGCGCCAATCTAATAGCGGCCAAGTCCTACAATGAGCAGTTCATC. This translates into CSANLIAAKSYNEQFI.

A remark on this clonotype: The junction does not match germline at one end; this may be a read error. The chain couples TRBV12-3 or TRBV12-4 to TRBJ2-3; D is tentatively TRBD1 or TRBD2 (6 bases each). The CDR3 contains 16 residues. The CDR3 bases are TGTGCCAGCAGCCTTTGGGGGCGGGGTGACACATATACACAGTATTTT. It specifies CASSLWGRGDTYTQYF.

This clonotype showed up many times. A read error may explain this, as a much larger clone is one base away. This chain links TRBV11-2 with TRBJ2-5; D might be TRBD2 (6 bases). This CDR3 has 16 residues. Germline CDR1 is SGHAT and CDR2 is FQNNGV. DNA of the CDR3: TGTGCCAGCAGATCCCGGGACTCGGCCCACCAAGAGATCCAGTACTTC. Its protein is CASRSRDSAHQEIQYF.

This clonotype was recorded at least ten times. For the CDR3, the DNA is TGTGCCAGCAGTGAACGGGCAGGGTTCTACGACGAGCAGTACTTC. Protein: CASSERAGFYDEQYF. This sequence joins TRBV25-1 and TRBJ2-7; D possibly corresponds to TRBD1 (5 bases). The ends were cut back, 2 bases at V and 5 bases at J, with 16 bases in the middle. The germline gives CDR1 MGHDK, CDR2 SYGVNS. The CDR3 contains 15 residues.